These T cell receptor beta chains were read from a single sample in a study of cytomegalovirus exposure and HLA in healthy donors. This table comes from immunoSEQ multiplex PCR, and its TCRdb copy is limited to in-frame clones, with some not included. This table has 90,000 to 120,000 clones, over 60% appearing once. Sequencing was done on a sample of PBMCs. The receptors come from a female donor in good health and CMV-seropositive. CDR3s include the opening cysteine and the closing phenylalanine or tryptophan. A D gene is named only where the DNA matches it firmly.

j_gene: TRBJ1-2; v_gene: TRBV7-9; d_gene: TRBD1; CDR3aa: CASSPSRGQMDGYTF
j_gene: TRBJ1-1; v_gene: TRBV10-1; d_gene: TRBD1; CDR3aa: CASSDYRDSDRGNTEAFF
j_gene: TRBJ1-1; v_gene: TRBV4-2; d_gene: TRBD1; CDR3aa: CASSQGRWTGDTEAFF
j_gene: TRBJ1-1; v_gene: TRBV6-5; d_gene: .; CDR3aa: CASSRQILNTEAFF
j_gene: TRBJ2-1; v_gene: TRBV14; d_gene: TRBD2; CDR3aa: CASSGPSGGGAEQFF
j_gene: TRBJ2-5; v_gene: TRBV18; d_gene: .; CDR3aa: CASSLQGLVETQYF
j_gene: TRBJ2-6; v_gene: TRBV5-4; d_gene: TRBD1; CDR3aa: CASSRPGQGFSGANVLTF
j_gene: TRBJ2-3; v_gene: TRBV9; d_gene: TRBD2; CDR3aa: CASSVGPGGAGADTQYF
j_gene: TRBJ2-3; v_gene: TRBV10-3; d_gene: .; CDR3aa: CAIRDREGADTQYF
j_gene: TRBJ1-1; v_gene: TRBV18; d_gene: TRBD1; CDR3aa: CASSPGQGRNTEAFF
j_gene: TRBJ2-1; v_gene: TRBV7-6; d_gene: .; CDR3aa: CASSLAGRANEQFF
j_gene: TRBJ1-2; v_gene: TRBV5-8; d_gene: .; CDR3aa: CASSLAQGRDGYTF
j_gene: TRBJ2-6; v_gene: TRBV6-4; d_gene: .; CDR3aa: CASSDYPGANGLTF
j_gene: TRBJ2-2; v_gene: TRBV11-2; d_gene: TRBD2; CDR3aa: CASSLDRLAGRGNTGELFF
j_gene: TRBJ2-1; v_gene: TRBV6-1; d_gene: .; CDR3aa: CASSPYRARLDEQFF
j_gene: TRBJ2-2; v_gene: TRBV12-5; d_gene: TRBD2; CDR3aa: CASGLSKEGLAGPLNTGELFF
j_gene: .; v_gene: TRBV30; d_gene: .; CDR3aa: CASAAGPYEQYF
j_gene: TRBJ2-7; v_gene: TRBV6-5; d_gene: .; CDR3aa: CASSGTGTGVYEQYF
j_gene: TRBJ1-1; v_gene: TRBV5-1; d_gene: .; CDR3aa: CASSLVMNTEAFF
j_gene: .; v_gene: TRBV11-2; d_gene: .; CDR3aa: CASSLVSGAYNEQFF
j_gene: TRBJ2-3; v_gene: TRBV5-4; d_gene: .; CDR3aa: CASSSGGLGTDTQYF
j_gene: TRBJ2-5; v_gene: TRBV1; d_gene: .; CDR3aa: CTSSQEPSGGTLYQETQYF
j_gene: TRBJ1-1; v_gene: TRBV29-1; d_gene: .; CDR3aa: CSVELRDFGMNTEAFF
j_gene: TRBJ1-1; v_gene: TRBV7-9; d_gene: .; CDR3aa: CASSLTGEAFF
j_gene: TRBJ1-3; v_gene: TRBV30; d_gene: TRBD1; CDR3aa: CAWEGPDRMNTIYF
j_gene: TRBJ2-4; v_gene: TRBV4-1; d_gene: TRBD2; CDR3aa: CASSQDLLTSGTRKNIQYF
j_gene: TRBJ2-7; v_gene: TRBV10-3; d_gene: .; CDR3aa: CAISTLRGDNYEQYF
j_gene: TRBJ2-7; v_gene: TRBV19; d_gene: TRBD2; CDR3aa: CASSPTSGGYEQYF
j_gene: TRBJ2-4; v_gene: TRBV5-6; d_gene: .; CDR3aa: CASTVRGPEENIQYF
j_gene: TRBJ2-7; v_gene: TRBV7-6; d_gene: TRBD1; CDR3aa: CASSSGQTYEQYF
j_gene: TRBJ1-1; v_gene: TRBV6-5; d_gene: .; CDR3aa: CASSYMRNTEAFF
j_gene: TRBJ2-3; v_gene: TRBV25-1; d_gene: TRBD2; CDR3aa: CASSELRLAGAPTDTQYF
j_gene: TRBJ1-5; v_gene: TRBV7-2; d_gene: .; CDR3aa: CASSLGRGQPQHF
j_gene: TRBJ2-7; v_gene: TRBV6-6; d_gene: TRBD2; CDR3aa: CASSPGLAGGEQYF
j_gene: TRBJ2-7; v_gene: TRBV4-3; d_gene: .; CDR3aa: CASSQDFGRVGSYEQYF
j_gene: TRBJ2-4; v_gene: TRBV30; d_gene: .; CDR3aa: CAWSVAKNSQYF
j_gene: TRBJ2-5; v_gene: TRBV7-2; d_gene: TRBD2; CDR3aa: CASSPGGAGRYQETQYF
j_gene: TRBJ2-4; v_gene: TRBV9; d_gene: TRBD2; CDR3aa: CASSPTSGLAKNSQYF
j_gene: TRBJ2-6; v_gene: TRBV6-1; d_gene: TRBD1; CDR3aa: CASSATLPGTGLSGANVLTF
j_gene: TRBJ2-6; v_gene: TRBV5-5; d_gene: TRBD1; CDR3aa: CASSSDGHRGLGSGANGLTF
j_gene: TRBJ1-1; v_gene: TRBV5-1; d_gene: .; CDR3aa: CASSLGGRDDTEAFF
j_gene: TRBJ2-7; v_gene: TRBV11-2; d_gene: .; CDR3aa: CASSSNVGGNTFYEQYF
j_gene: TRBJ2-2; v_gene: TRBV9; d_gene: .; CDR3aa: CASSVASGVGELFF
j_gene: TRBJ2-2; v_gene: TRBV27; d_gene: .; CDR3aa: CASSLVGSPTGELFF
j_gene: TRBJ1-1; v_gene: TRBV25-1; d_gene: .; CDR3aa: CASSENSGGFMNTEAFF
j_gene: TRBJ1-1; v_gene: TRBV5-1; d_gene: .; CDR3aa: CASSLIAGAEAFF
j_gene: TRBJ2-2; v_gene: TRBV19; d_gene: .; CDR3aa: CASARWPNTGELFF
j_gene: TRBJ2-5; v_gene: TRBV2; d_gene: TRBD1; CDR3aa: CASSSQGAGGETQYF
j_gene: TRBJ2-6; v_gene: TRBV5-4; d_gene: TRBD2; CDR3aa: CASSLPLAETSGANVLTF
j_gene: TRBJ2-1; v_gene: TRBV6-5; d_gene: TRBD2; CDR3aa: CASKGRGDDEQFF